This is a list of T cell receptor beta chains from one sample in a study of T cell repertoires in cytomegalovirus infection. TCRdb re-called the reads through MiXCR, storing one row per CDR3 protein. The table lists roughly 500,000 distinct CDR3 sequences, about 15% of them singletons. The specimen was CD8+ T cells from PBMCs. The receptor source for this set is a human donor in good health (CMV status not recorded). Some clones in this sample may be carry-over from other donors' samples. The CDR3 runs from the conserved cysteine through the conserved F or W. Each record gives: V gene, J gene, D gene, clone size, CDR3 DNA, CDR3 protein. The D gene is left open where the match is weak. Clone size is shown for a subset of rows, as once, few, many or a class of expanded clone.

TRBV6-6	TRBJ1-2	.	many	TGTGCCAGCAGTGGACCCTATGGCTACACCTTC	CASSGPYGYTF
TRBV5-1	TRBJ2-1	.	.	TGCGCCAGCAGCTTGCCCGGGCAAGATGAGCAGTTCTTC	CASSLPGQDEQFF
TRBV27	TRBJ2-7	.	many	TGTGCCAGCAGTGAAGCTAGGAGCGGACCTACCTACGAGCAGTACTTC	CASSEARSGPTYEQYF
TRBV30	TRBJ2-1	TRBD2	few	TGTGCCTGGAGTCTCTGGGAGCGGGAGGGGTTTAATGAGCAGTTCTTC	CAWSLWEREGFNEQFF
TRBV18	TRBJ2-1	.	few	TGTGCCAGCTCACCAGAAGTGGCAGGGTACCATGAGCAGTTCTTC	CASSPEVAGYHEQFF
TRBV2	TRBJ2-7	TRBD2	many	TGTGCCAGCACTCCTGGACTAGCGGAATACGAGCAGTACTTC	CASTPGLAEYEQYF
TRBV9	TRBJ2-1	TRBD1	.	TGTGCCAGCAGCGAGTGGGGACAGGGGAGTGACAATGAGCAGTTCTTC	CASSEWGQGSDNEQFF
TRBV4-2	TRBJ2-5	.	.	TGTGCCAGCAGCCAAGGGTCAGGTGGGGAGACCCAGTACTTC	CASSQGSGGETQYF
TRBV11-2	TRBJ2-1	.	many	TGTGCCAGCAGCTTCATGGTCTCCTCCTACAATGAGCAGTTCTTC	CASSFMVSSYNEQFF
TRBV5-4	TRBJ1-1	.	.	TGTGCCAGCAGCTTGGCTCACGGGGGCGCAGGTTCCTTGCGCACTGAAGCTTTCTTT	CASSLAHGGAGSLRTEAFF
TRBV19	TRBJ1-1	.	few	TGTGCCAGTATCACTCGGGCCAGAATGAACACTGAAGCTTTCTTT	CASITRARMNTEAFF
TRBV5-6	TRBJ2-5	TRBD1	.	TGTGCCAGCAGCTATATTGGGACAGGGGGAAAAGAGACCCAGTACTTC	CASSYIGTGGKETQYF
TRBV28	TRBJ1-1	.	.	TGTGCCAGCCGAAGGGGGGGTCCCAAAGCTTTCTTT	CASRRGGPKAFF
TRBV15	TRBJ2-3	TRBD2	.	TGTGCCACCAGCAGTGGACTAGCGGGAGCGGGAGATACGCAGTATTTT	CATSSGLAGAGDTQYF
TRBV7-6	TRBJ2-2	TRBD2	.	TGTGCCAGCAGCCCTCGACTAGCGGGAGTCAACATCGGGGAGCTGTTTTTT	CASSPRLAGVNIGELFF
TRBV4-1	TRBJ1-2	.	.	TGCGCCAGCAGCCAAGATGACCGGACAAGCGCCTATGGCTACACCTTC	CASSQDDRTSAYGYTF
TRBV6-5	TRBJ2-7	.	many	TGTGCCAGCAGTTACACAGGGAACGAGCAGTACTTC	CASSYTGNEQYF
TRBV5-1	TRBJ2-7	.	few	TGCGCCAGCAGCTTGGGGCAGGGGCTGTCCTACGAGCAGTACTTC	CASSLGQGLSYEQYF
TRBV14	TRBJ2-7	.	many	TGTGCCAGCAGCCAAGTGTTTCAGACAGGTACAACATCCTACGAGCAGTACTTC	CASSQVFQTGTTSYEQYF
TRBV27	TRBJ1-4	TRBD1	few	TGTGCCAGCAGTTTCATCGGGCAGGGGGGGACTAATGAAAAACTGTTTTTT	CASSFIGQGGTNEKLFF
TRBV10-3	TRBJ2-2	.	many	TGTGCCATCAGGCTCGAGGGGCTGGTGGACACCGGGGAGCTGTTTTTT	CAIRLEGLVDTGELFF
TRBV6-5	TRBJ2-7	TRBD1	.	TGTGCCAGTTCGACCCCGGGGACAGGGCGCGAGCAGTACTTC	CASSTPGTGREQYF
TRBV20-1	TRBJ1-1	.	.	TGCAGTGCGAGAGAGATGAGCATTGAAGCTTTCTTT	CSAREMSIEAFF
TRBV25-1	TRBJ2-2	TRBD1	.	TGTGCCAGCAGTGCACCTCCCGGACAGGGTGAGACCGGGGAGCTGTTTTTT	CASSAPPGQGETGELFF
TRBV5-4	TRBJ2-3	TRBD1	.	TGTGCCAGCAGCTTCACAGGGGATTCCACAGATACGCAGTATTTT	CASSFTGDSTDTQYF
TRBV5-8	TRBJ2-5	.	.	TGTGCCAGCGGAGGGGAGGAGGGGCTCCAAGAGACCCAGTACTTC	CASGGEEGLQETQYF
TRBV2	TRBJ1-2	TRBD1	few	TGTGCCAGCAGTGATCATAGGGACAGGCCTTTAGATGGCTACACCTTC	CASSDHRDRPLDGYTF
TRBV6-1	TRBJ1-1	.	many	TGTGCCAGCAGGAACGGTGACAACACTGAAGCTTTCTTT	CASRNGDNTEAFF
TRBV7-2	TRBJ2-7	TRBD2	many	TGTGCCAGCAGCGACCAGCGGGGGACCGCCGAGCAGTACTTC	CASSDQRGTAEQYF
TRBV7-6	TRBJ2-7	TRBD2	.	TGTGCCAGCAGCTGGGCTGTAGCGGGGGAGGGGGACTACGAGCAGTACTTC	CASSWAVAGEGDYEQYF
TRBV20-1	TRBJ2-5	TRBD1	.	TGCAGTGCGCCAAAGGGACAGCAAGAGACCCAGTGCTTC	CSAPKGQQETQCF
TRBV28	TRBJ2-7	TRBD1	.	TGTGCCAGCAGGACTACTCTCGCCGCGACAGGGGATCCCTACGAGCAGTACTTC	CASRTTLAATGDPYEQYF
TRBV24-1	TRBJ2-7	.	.	TGTGCCACCAGGGGATGGGAGCAGTACTTC	CATRGWEQYF
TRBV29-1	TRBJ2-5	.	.	TGCAGCGCCGTCTCTTGGACAGTCCAAGAGACCCAGTACTTC	CSAVSWTVQETQYF
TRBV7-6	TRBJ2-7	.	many	TGTGCCAGCAGCCCCCGGCGAAATGGACCCTACGAGCAGTACTTC	CASSPRRNGPYEQYF
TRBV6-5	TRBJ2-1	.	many	TGTGCCAGCAGTTTCATGGGACCTTACAATGAGCAGTTCTTC	CASSFMGPYNEQFF
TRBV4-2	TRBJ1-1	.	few	TGTGCCAGCAGCCAAGATTGGTCACCGCCCTGGGGGGTTGAGACTGAAGCTTTCTTT	CASSQDWSPPWGVETEAFF
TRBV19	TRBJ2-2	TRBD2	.	TGTGCCAGTAGTATATTCCTGGGGGCTAGCGGGGGATCCAGATTTCCGGGGGAGCTGTTTTTT	CASSIFLGASGGSRFPGELFF
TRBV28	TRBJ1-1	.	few	TGTGCCAGCAGTTTAGTGGGGCACACTGAAGCTTTCTTT	CASSLVGHTEAFF
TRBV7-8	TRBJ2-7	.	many	TGTGCCAGCAGCTCACTAAAGGGGGGCGGATCCTACGAGCAGTACTTC	CASSSLKGGGSYEQYF
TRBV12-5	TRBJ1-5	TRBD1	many	TGTGCTAGTGGTTTGGGACAGGGGGATCAGCCCCAGCATTTT	CASGLGQGDQPQHF
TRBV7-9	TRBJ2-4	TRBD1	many	TGTGCCAGCAGCCCTTCGAGGGGGCTCAAAAACATTCAGTACTTC	CASSPSRGLKNIQYF
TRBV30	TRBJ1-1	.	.	TGTGCCTGGAGAACGGATTTGGACAGTTGGAACACTGAAGCTTTCTTT	CAWRTDLDSWNTEAFF